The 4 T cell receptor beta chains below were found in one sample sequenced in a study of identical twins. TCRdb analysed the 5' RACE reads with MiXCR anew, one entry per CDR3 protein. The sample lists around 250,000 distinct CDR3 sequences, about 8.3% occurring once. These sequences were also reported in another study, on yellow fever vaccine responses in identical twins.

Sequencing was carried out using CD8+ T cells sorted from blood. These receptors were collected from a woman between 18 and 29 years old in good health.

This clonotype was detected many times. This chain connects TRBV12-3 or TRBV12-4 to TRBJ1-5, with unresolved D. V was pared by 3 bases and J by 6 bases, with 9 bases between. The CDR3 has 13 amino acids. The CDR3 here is CASSLGKSQPQHF. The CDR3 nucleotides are TGTGCCAGCAGTTTGGGGAAATCTCAGCCCCAGCATTTT.

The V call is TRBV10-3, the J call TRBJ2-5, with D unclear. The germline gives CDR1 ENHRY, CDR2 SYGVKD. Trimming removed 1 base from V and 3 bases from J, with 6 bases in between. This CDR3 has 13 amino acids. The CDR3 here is CAISEWQKETQYF. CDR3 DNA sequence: TGTGCCATCAGTGAGTGGCAGAAAGAGACCCAGTACTTC.

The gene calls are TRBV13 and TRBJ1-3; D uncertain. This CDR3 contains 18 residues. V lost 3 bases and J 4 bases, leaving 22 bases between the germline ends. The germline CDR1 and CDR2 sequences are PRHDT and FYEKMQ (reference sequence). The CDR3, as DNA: TGTGCCAGCAGCTTTAGGGCTACCGTACCGGGCGCGGGAAACACCATATATTTT. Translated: CASSFRATVPGAGNTIYF.

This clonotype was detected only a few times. The CDR3 sequence is CASTSGGPYEQYF. CDR3 nucleotides: TGTGCCAGCACCTCGGGGGGCCCCTACGAGCAGTACTTC. V gene TRBV12-3 or TRBV12-4 combines with J gene TRBJ2-7, with a tentative D call TRBD2 (7 bases). Deletions cut 7 bases from V and 2 bases from J, with 12 bases between. The CDR3 spans 13 residues.